The 25 T cell receptor beta chains listed next were all sequenced from one sample in a study of regulatory T cells in long-lasting Graves disease. Time point indicated: persistent/refractory GD, antithyroid drugs over 5 years with positive TRAb. Making the TCR library involved RNA that had been extracted from PBMCs. Library construction for TCR beta used iRepertoire HTBI primers and Arm-PCR of CDR3 regions. TCRdb independently ran MiXCR on the multiplex PCR reads; one entry per CDR3 protein. Counted here are 600,000 to 800,000 distinct CDR3 sequences, approximately 29% occurring once; the ten biggest clones make up around 42%. The source was peripheral blood mononuclear cells (PBMCs), collected when the disease was refractory, from a patient treated with antithyroid drugs. The receptors here all came from a female donor with Graves disease.

This chain uses TRBV7-2 with TRBJ2-7, with 10 bases aligning to TRBD2. The germline V gene encodes CDR1 SGHTA and CDR2 FQGNSA. The CDR3 contains 14 residues. With 6 bases clipped from V and 4 bases from J, the junction kept 6 bases outside the gene matches. CDR3 DNA sequence: TGTGCCAGCAGGGGGGGACTAGCGAGATACGAGCAGTACTTC. This sequence encodes CASRGGLARYEQYF.

The rearrangement uses TRBV5-1 and TRBJ1-2; D remains ambiguous. Germline lookup yields CDR1 SGHRS and CDR2 YFSETQ. This CDR3 comprises 13 residues. Trimming took off 4 bases at V and 5 bases at J, with 12 bases between the two ends. The CDR3 protein is CASSPPIGYGYTF. The CDR3, as DNA: TGCGCCAGCAGCCCACCTATAGGTTATGGCTACACCTTC.

The J gene is TRBJ2-7, the V gene TRBV5-1; 7 bases line up with TRBD1. The CDR3 consists of 17 residues. With V trimmed by 4 bases and J by 0 bases, 13 bases remained unmatched. CDR1 is SGHRS, CDR2 YFSETQ, per germline. The DNA for the CDR3 is TGCGCCAGCAGCCCCCGCGAGACAGGGCCTAGCTCCTACGAGCAGTACTTC. Translated, it gives CASSPRETGPSSYEQYF.

The chain joins TRBV12-3 or TRBV12-4 to TRBJ1-2, with no clear D. The CDR3 consists of 14 residues. Trimming removed 7 bases from V and 2 bases from J, with 14 bases in between. DNA for the CDR3: TGTGCCAGCAAGAGTTCGGGTGCCAACTATGGCTACACCTTC. Its protein is CASKSSGANYGYTF.

This clonotype was recorded once. V and J are TRBV5-1 and TRBJ1-1, with a possible D match to TRBD1 (5 bases). CDR1 and CDR2 from the germline V gene are SGHRS and YFSETQ. V was pared by 1 base and J by 1 base, with 11 bases between. The CDR3 has 15 residues. The CDR3 DNA is TGCGCCAGCAGCTTGCGTGGGGCACAGAACACTGAAGCTTTCTTT. Residues: CASSLRGAQNTEAFF.

The V gene is TRBV15, the J gene TRBJ1-4; D remains ambiguous. The CDR3 runs 13 residues. V lost 5 bases to trimming and J lost 3 bases, with 7 bases between them. Germline V gene data show CDR1 as LNHNV and CDR2 as YYDKDF (reference sequence). The DNA for the CDR3 is TGTGCCACCAGCCGAGGGTCTAATGAAAAACTGTTTTTT. Its translation is CATSRGSNEKLFF. The variable domain in full, with the rest retrieved from reference TRBV15 and TRBJ1-4, is DAMVIQNPRYQVTQFGKPVTLSCSQTLNHNVMYWYQQKSSQAPKLLFHYYDKDFNNEADTPDNFQSRRPNTSFCFLDIRSPGLGDTAMYLCATSRGSNEKLFFGSGTQLSVL.

This chain joins TRBV6-1 and TRBJ2-7; possibly TRBD1 for D (6 bases). Germline CDR1 MNHNS, CDR2 SASEGT. Trimming stripped 5 bases from V and 1 base from J, with 12 bases between. This CDR3 has 14 residues. The CDR3 is CASSSMTGSYEQYF. The CDR3 nucleotides read TGTGCCAGCAGTAGTATGACAGGTTCCTACGAGCAGTACTTC.

The rearrangement uses TRBV7-3 and TRBJ1-1, with 12 bases fitting TRBD1. Germline lookup yields CDR1 SGHTA and CDR2 FQGTGA. The V segment lost 5 bases and the J segment 3 bases; nucleotides outside the gene matches: 10. The length of the CDR3 is 17 residues. The DNA of the CDR3 is TGTGCCAGCAGCGCCGGGACAGGGGGCATCAGGGACACTGAAGCTTTCTTT. Protein: CASSAGTGGIRDTEAFF.

The sample holds a few counts of this clonotype. The rearrangement joins TRBV5-1 to TRBJ1-1; 11 nucleotides line up with TRBD1. The germline V gene has CDR1 SGHRS and CDR2 YFSETQ. V was pared by 0 bases and J by 5 bases, with 6 bases of the junction left unmatched. CDR3 size: 16 residues. The CDR3 loop is CASSLAVGTGGTEAFF. CDR3 DNA sequence: TGCGCCAGCAGCTTGGCCGTCGGGACAGGGGGGACTGAAGCTTTCTTT.

This clonotype was detected only a few times. The rearrangement uses TRBV20-1 and TRBJ1-5; D gene ambiguous. Trimming cost V 6 bases and J 6 bases, with 12 bases left between them. CDR3 size: 12 residues. CDR1 and CDR2 (germline): DFQATT, SNEGSKA (reference sequence). Here the CDR3 reads CSAARAGQPQHF. In DNA, the CDR3 is TGCAGTGCGGCCCGGGCGGGTCAGCCCCAGCATTTT.

The CDR3 region is CASVTGNTEAFF. CDR3 bases: TGTGCCAGCGTTACCGGGAACACTGAAGCTTTCTTT. The J gene is TRBJ1-1, the V gene TRBV6-2 or TRBV6-3; D unresolved. Trimming took 8 bases from V and 1 from J, leaving 8 bases between them. The CDR3 consists of 12 residues. Germline assignment: CDR1 MNHEY and CDR2 SVGEGT.

The rearrangement joins TRBV7-2 to TRBJ2-3; the D gene is possibly TRBD2 (5 bases). Germline CDR1 is SGHTA and CDR2 is FQGNSA. V shed 5 bases and J shed 3 bases, with 12 bases lying between them. CDR3 length: 14 amino acids. CDR3 nucleotides: TGTGCCAGCAGCCCCACACTAGGGACAGATACGCAGTATTTT. Translated: CASSPTLGTDTQYF. Based on the CDR3 plus reference TRBV7-2 and TRBJ2-3, the full variable domain is GAGVSQSPSNKVTEKGKDVELRCDPISGHTALYWYRQSLGQGLEFLIYFQGNSAPDKSGLPSDRFSAERTGGSVSTLTIQRTQQEDSAVYLCASSPTLGTDTQYFGPGTRLTVL.

V and J are TRBV28 and TRBJ1-3, with D uncertain. The ends were cut back, 1 base at V and 1 base at J, with 8 bases in the middle. The CDR3 runs 15 residues. CDR1 and CDR2 from the germline V gene are MDHEN and SYDVKM. The DNA for the CDR3 is TGTGCCAGCAGTTTATTTCCGGTATCTGGAAACACCATATATTTT. Its translation is CASSLFPVSGNTIYF.

The V call is TRBV19, the J call TRBJ2-5; D not certain. Looked up from germline, CDR1 is LNHDA and CDR2 is SQIVND (reference sequence). The CDR3 runs to 14 residues. Trimming took off 3 bases at V and 2 bases at J, with 10 bases between the two ends. The DNA for the CDR3 is TGTGCCAGTAGTATTCTGGGCGGACAAGAGACCCAGTACTTC. Its translation: CASSILGGQETQYF.

This clonotype was observed a handful of times. This chain uses TRBV19 with TRBJ1-5; D gene unclear. Per the germline V gene, CDR1 is LNHDA and CDR2 is SQIVND (reference sequence). The V gene lost 3 bases and the J gene lost 5 bases, with 14 bases spanning the gap. CDR3 size: 15 residues. The CDR3 sequence is CASSISRAGDQPQHF. In nucleotides, the CDR3 is TGTGCCAGTAGTATCAGTAGAGCGGGAGATCAGCCCCAGCATTTT.

V usage is TRBV11-2 and J usage is TRBJ1-2; 8 bases align to TRBD1. Germline values: CDR1 SGHAT, CDR2 FQNNGV. This CDR3 has 18 residues. With 2 bases clipped from V and 7 bases from J, the junction kept 18 bases outside the gene matches. CDR3 DNA sequence: TGTGCCAGCAGCTTATGGGGGGGTAGGACAGGGTTGATAAGTGGCTACACCTTC. This sequence encodes CASSLWGGRTGLISGYTF.

The chain couples TRBV19 to TRBJ1-1, with 7 bases lining up with TRBD1. J was trimmed by 0 bases and V by 9 bases; bases with no gene match: 10. Per the germline V gene, CDR1 is LNHDA and CDR2 is SQIVND (reference sequence). The CDR3 consists of 15 residues. The CDR3 protein is CASSSWDSLNTEAFF. The CDR3 coding sequence is TGTGCCAGCAGTTCCTGGGACAGCCTGAACACTGAAGCTTTCTTT.

This clonotype was recorded a few times. V and J are TRBV27 and TRBJ1-2, with TRBD1 matching over 9 bases. CDR1 MNHEY and CDR2 SMNVEV come from the germline V gene (reference sequence). After removal of 0 bases from V and 4 bases from J, the junction contained 6 bases not matched to a gene. The CDR3 is 16 residues long. CDR3 in amino acids: CASSLSGQGPGYGYTF. The CDR3 DNA is TGTGCCAGCAGTTTATCGGGACAGGGTCCTGGCTATGGCTACACCTTC.

The sample holds a few counts of this clonotype. The genes are TRBV27 and TRBJ2-7, with 9 bases fitting TRBD2. V dropped 5 bases and J dropped 5; count of bases not matched to a gene: 10. Germline CDR1 reads MNHEY; CDR2 reads SMNVEV (reference sequence). The CDR3 length is 15 residues. The CDR3 protein is CASSPSLAGINEQYF. The CDR3 bases are TGTGCCAGCAGTCCGTCCCTAGCGGGAATCAACGAGCAGTACTTC.

This clonotype has just a few counts. This chain links TRBV7-2 with TRBJ1-6; D is uncertain. This CDR3 is built from 15 residues. V lost 5 bases and J lost 6, with 14 bases in between. Germline-derived CDR1 and CDR2 are SGHTA and FQGNSA. DNA for the CDR3: TGTGCCAGCAGCCGGACTGGGGTCGGTAATTCACCCCTCCACTTT. Translation: CASSRTGVGNSPLHF.

This chain's CDR3 is CSEAGAKNIQYF. The DNA for the CDR3 is TGCAGTGAAGCGGGAGCCAAAAACATTCAGTACTTC. The chain employs TRBV20-1 and TRBJ2-4; tentatively, D is TRBD2 (6 bases). This CDR3 has 12 amino acids. The V end was cut by 7 bases, the J end by 0 bases, with 7 bases between. CDR1 is DFQATT, CDR2 SNEGSKA, per germline (reference sequence).

The chain couples TRBV24-1 to TRBJ1-2, with unresolved D. Germline V gives CDR1 KGHDR, CDR2 SFDVKD. V dropped 5 bases and J dropped 3 bases, with 27 bases sitting between them. CDR3 length equals 19 residues. CDR3 DNA: TGTGCCACCAGTGCCCGTCCCGGGGTCGGGGTCGGTGGCCACTATGGCTACACCTTC. Encoded protein: CATSARPGVGVGGHYGYTF.

V usage is TRBV19 and J usage is TRBJ2-2; D perhaps matches TRBD2 (5 bases). The CDR3 runs 16 residues. The V gene's germline CDR1 is LNHDA and CDR2 SQIVND (reference sequence). V was trimmed by 5 bases and J by 7 bases, leaving 20 bases between them. CDR3 loop: CASSDEKALAVGELFF. CDR3 bases: TGTGCCAGTAGTGACGAGAAGGCCCTAGCCGTCGGGGAGCTGTTTTTT. Variable domain in full (rest from reference TRBV19 and TRBJ2-2): DGGITQSPKYLFRKEGQNVTLSCEQNLNHDAMYWYRQDPGQGLRLIYYSQIVNDFQKGDIAEGYSVSREKKESFPLTVTSAQKNPTAFYLCASSDEKALAVGELFFGEGSRLTVL.

This clonotype appeared once. This chain joins TRBV14 and TRBJ1-1; D gene ambiguous. Trimming stripped 3 bases from V and 0 bases from J, with 11 bases between. CDR3 length: 15 amino acids. Looked up from germline, CDR1 is SGHDN and CDR2 is FVKESK. CDR3 protein: CASSHGPDLNTEAFF. The CDR3 DNA sequence: TGTGCCAGCAGCCATGGCCCGGACTTGAACACTGAAGCTTTCTTT.

This clonotype was counted at least ten times. The V gene is TRBV12-3 or TRBV12-4, the J gene TRBJ1-2, with 7 bases that match TRBD1. Trimming took 6 bases from V and 6 from J; bases not matched to a gene: 10. This CDR3 is 14 amino acids long. The CDR3 nucleotides are TGTGCCAGCAGACCCGGACAGGCGAAAAATGGCTACACCTTC. Its protein is CASRPGQAKNGYTF.